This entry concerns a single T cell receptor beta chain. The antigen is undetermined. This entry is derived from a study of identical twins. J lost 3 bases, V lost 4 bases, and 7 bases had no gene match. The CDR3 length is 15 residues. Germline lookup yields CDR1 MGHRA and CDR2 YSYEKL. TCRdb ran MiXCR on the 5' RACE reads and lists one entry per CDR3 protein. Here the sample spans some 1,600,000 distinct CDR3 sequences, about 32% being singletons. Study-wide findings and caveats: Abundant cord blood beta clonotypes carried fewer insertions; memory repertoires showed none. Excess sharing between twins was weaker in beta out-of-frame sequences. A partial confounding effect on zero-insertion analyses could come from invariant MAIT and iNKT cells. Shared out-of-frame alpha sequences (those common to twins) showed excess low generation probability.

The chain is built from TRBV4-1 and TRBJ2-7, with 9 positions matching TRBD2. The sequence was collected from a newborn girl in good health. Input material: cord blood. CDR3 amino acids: CASSLNSGSHYEQYF. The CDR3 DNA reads TGCGCCAGCAGCCTAAATAGCGGGAGCCACTACGAGCAGTACTTC.